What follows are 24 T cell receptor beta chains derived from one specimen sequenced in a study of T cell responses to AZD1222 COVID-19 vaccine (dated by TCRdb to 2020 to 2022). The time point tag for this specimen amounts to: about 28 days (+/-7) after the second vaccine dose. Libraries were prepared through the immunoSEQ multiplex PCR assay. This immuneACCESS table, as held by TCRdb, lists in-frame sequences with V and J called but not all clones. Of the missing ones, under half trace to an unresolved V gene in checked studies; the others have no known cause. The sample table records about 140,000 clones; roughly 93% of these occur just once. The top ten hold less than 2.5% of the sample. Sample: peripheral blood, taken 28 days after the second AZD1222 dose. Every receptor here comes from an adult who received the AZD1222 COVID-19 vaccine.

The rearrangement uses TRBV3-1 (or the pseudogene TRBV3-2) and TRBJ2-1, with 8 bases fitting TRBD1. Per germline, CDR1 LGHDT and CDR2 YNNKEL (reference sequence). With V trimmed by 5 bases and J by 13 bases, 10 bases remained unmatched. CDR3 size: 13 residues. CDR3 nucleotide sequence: TGTGCCAGCAGCGCCCTCCAGGGGGCGTCCCAGTTCTTC. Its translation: CASSALQGASQFF.

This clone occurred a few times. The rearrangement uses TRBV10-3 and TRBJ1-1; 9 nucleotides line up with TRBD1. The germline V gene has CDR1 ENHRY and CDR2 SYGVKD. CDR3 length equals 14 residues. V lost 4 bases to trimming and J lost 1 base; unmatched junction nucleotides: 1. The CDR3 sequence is CAISAQGANTEAFF. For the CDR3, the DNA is TGTGCCATCAGTGCACAGGGGGCGAACACTGAAGCTTTCTTT.

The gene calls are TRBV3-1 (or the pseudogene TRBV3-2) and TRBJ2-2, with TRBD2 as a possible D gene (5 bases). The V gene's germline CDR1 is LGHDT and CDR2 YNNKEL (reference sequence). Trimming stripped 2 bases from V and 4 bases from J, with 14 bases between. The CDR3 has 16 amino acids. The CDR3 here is CASSQIKSGLTGELFF. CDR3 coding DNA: TGTGCCAGCAGCCAAATAAAGAGCGGTCTCACCGGGGAGCTGTTTTTT.

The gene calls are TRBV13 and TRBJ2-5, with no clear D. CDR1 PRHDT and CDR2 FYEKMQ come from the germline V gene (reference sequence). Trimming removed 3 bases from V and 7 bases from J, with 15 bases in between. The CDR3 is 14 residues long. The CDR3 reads CASSFGRPVGTQYF. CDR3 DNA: TGTGCCAGCAGCTTCGGCAGGCCGGTAGGGACCCAGTACTTC.

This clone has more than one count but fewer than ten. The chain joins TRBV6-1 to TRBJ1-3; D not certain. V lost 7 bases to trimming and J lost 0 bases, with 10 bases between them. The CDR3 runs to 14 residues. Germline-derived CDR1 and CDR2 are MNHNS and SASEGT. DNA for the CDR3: TGTGCCAGCACCCGTGGAGACTCTGGAAACACCATATATTTT. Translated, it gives CASTRGDSGNTIYF.

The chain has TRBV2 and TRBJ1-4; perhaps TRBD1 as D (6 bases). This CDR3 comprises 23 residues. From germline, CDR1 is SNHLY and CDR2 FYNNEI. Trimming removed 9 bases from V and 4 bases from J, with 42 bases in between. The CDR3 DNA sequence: TGTGCCAGACGAAGAATACGCGACAGGACCGTCCTATGCAGTTCGGACCATAATGAAAAACTGTTTTTT. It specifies CARRRIRDRTVLCSSDHNEKLFF.

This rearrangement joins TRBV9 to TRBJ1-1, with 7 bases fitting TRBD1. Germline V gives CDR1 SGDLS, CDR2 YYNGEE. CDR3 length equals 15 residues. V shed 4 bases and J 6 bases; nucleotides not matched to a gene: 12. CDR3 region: CASSPGGWDTPEAFF. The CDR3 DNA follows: TGTGCCAGCAGCCCAGGGGGGTGGGATACTCCTGAAGCTTTCTTT.

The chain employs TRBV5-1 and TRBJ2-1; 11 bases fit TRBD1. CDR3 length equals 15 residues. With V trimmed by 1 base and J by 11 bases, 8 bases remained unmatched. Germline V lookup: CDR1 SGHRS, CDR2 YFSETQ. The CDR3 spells CASSLLGGQGVQQFF. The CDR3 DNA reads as TGCGCCAGCAGCTTGTTAGGGGGACAGGGGGTGCAGCAGTTCTTC.

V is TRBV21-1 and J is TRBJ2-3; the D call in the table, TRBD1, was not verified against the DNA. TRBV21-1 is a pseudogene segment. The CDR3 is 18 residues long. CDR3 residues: CASSKEFRDRISTDTQYF. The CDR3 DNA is TGTGCCAGCAGCAAAGAATTTCGGGACAGAATTTCCACAGATACGCAGTATTTT.

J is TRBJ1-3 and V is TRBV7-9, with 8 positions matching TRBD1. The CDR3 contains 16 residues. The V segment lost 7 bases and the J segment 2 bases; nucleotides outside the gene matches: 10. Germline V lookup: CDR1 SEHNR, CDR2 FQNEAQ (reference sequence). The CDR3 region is CASTLWTGRAGNTIYF. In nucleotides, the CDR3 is TGTGCCAGCACCTTGTGGACAGGGAGGGCTGGAAACACCATATATTTT.

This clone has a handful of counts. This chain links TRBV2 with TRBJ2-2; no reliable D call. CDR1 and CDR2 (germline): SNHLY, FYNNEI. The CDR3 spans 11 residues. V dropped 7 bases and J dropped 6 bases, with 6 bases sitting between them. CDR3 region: CASTWSGELFF. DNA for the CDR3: TGTGCCAGCACTTGGTCCGGGGAGCTGTTTTTT.

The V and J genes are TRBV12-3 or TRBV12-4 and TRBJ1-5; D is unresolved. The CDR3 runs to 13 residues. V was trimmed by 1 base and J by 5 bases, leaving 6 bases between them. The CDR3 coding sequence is TGTGCCAGCAGTTTAGGCGGCTATCAGCCCCAGCATTTT. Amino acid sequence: CASSLGGYQPQHF.

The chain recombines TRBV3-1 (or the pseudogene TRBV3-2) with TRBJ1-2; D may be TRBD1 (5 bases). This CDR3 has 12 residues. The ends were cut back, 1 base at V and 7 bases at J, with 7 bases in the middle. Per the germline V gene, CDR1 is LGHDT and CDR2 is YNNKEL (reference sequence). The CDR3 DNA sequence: TGTGCCAGCAGCCAAGGACAGTTTGGCTACACCTTC. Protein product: CASSQGQFGYTF.

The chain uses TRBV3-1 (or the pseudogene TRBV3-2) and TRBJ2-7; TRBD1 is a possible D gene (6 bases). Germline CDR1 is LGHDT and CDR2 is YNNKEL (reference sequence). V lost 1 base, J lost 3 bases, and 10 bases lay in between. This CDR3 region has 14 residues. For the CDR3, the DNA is TGTGCCAGCAGCCAAGGCGGACAGCTCTACGAGCAGTACTTC. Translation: CASSQGGQLYEQYF.

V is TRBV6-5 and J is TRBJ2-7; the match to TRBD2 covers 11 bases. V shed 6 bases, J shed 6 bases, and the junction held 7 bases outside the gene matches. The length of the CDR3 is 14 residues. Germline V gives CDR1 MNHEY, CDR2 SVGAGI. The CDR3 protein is CASRGTSGGLEQYF. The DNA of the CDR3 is TGTGCCAGCAGGGGGACTAGCGGTGGCCTCGAGCAGTACTTC.

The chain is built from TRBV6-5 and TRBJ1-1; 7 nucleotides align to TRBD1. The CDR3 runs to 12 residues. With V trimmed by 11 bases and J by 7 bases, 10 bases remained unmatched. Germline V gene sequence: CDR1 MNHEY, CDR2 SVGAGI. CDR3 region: CASGTVALEAFF. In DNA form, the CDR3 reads TGTGCCTCTGGGACAGTGGCCCTTGAAGCTTTCTTT.

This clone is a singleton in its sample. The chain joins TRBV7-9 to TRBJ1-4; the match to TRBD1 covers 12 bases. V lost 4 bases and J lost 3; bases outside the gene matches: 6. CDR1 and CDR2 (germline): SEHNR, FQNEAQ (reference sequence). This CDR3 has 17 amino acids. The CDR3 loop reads CASSWGTGGIANEKLFF. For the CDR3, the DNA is TGTGCCAGCAGCTGGGGGACAGGGGGCATTGCTAATGAAAAACTGTTTTTT.

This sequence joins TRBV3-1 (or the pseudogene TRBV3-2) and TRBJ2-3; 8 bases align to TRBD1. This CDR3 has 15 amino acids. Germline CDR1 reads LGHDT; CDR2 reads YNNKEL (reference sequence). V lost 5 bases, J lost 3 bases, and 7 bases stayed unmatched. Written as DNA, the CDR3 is TGTGCCAGCAGCGCCCGACAGGGGAGAACAGATACGCAGTATTTT. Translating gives CASSARQGRTDTQYF.

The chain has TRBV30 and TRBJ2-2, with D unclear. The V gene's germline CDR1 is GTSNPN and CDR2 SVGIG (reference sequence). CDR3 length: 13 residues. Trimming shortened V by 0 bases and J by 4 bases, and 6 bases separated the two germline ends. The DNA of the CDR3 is TGTGCCTGGAGTGTACTTAGCACCGGGGAGCTGTTTTTT. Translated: CAWSVLSTGELFF.

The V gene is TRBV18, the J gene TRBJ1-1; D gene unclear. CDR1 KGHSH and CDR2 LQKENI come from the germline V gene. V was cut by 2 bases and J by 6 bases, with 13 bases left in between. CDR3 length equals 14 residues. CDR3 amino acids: CASSPDGFRAEAFF. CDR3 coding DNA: TGTGCCAGCTCACCAGACGGATTTAGGGCTGAAGCTTTCTTT.

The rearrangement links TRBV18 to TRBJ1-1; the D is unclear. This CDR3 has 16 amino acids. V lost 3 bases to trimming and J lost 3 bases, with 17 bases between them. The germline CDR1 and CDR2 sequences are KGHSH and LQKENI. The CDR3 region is CASSPRIVGLDTEAFF. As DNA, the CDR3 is TGTGCCAGCTCACCGCGAATCGTCGGGTTGGACACTGAAGCTTTCTTT.

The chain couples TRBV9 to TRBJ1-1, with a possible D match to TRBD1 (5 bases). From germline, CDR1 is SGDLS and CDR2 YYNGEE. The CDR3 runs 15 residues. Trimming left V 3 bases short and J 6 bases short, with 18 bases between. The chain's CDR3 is CASSAGTIRTAEAFF. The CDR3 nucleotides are TGTGCCAGCAGCGCGGGGACGATCCGAACGGCTGAAGCTTTCTTT.

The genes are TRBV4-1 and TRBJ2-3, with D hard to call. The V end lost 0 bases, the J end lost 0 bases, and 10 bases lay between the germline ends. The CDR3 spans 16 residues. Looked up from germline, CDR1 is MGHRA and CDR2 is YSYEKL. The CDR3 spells CASSQEFSPSTDTQYF. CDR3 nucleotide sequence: TGCGCCAGCAGCCAAGAATTTAGTCCCAGCACAGATACGCAGTATTTT.

CDR3 DNA sequence: TGTGCCAGAAGCTTAGACCCCCCGGGAACCTACAATGAGCAGTTCTTC. Translation: CARSLDPPGTYNEQFF. The chain uses TRBV5-3 and TRBJ2-1, with D tentatively TRBD2 (5 bases). TRBV5-3 is recorded as an ORF, its role being uncertain. This CDR3 is built from 16 residues. V dropped 2 bases and J dropped 2 bases, with 14 bases sitting between them.